One and the same sample provided the 12 T cell receptor beta chains below, sequenced in a study of CD8+ T cells in alopecia areata. Treatment indicated: oral pan-JAK inhibitor, 5-10 mg twice daily. Extracted RNA was reverse transcribed into cDNA, the sequencing template. Sequenced by immunoSEQ multiplex PCR; TCRdb stores in-frame clones only, minus some. The data contain roughly 100,000 clones, 50% to 75% of them seen just once; the ten biggest clones take up about a sixth. This sample comprised CD8+ T cells sorted from blood, obtained at week 4, from a patient treated with tofacitinib. These receptors came from a human donor with alopecia areata.

The chain carries TRBV7-9 and TRBJ2-7; the D gene is possibly TRBD2 (5 bases). This CDR3 is 14 amino acids long. Deletions cut 1 base from V and 5 bases from J, with 12 bases between. Germline lookup yields CDR1 SEHNR and CDR2 FQNEAQ (reference sequence). CDR3 amino acids: CASSLDTGVDEQYF. CDR3 coding DNA: TGTGCCAGCAGCTTAGACACCGGGGTTGACGAGCAGTACTTC. Supplemented by reference TRBV7-9 and TRBJ2-7, the full variable domain reads DTGVSQNPRHKITKRGQNVTFRCDPISEHNRLYWYRQTLGQGPEFLTYFQNEAQLEKSRLLSDRFSAERPKGSFSTLEIQRTEQGDSAMYLCASSLDTGVDEQYFGPGTRLTVT.

The CDR3 protein is CASSPRPDRDSYEQYF. The DNA of the CDR3 is TGTGCCAGCAGCCCCCGCCCAGACAGGGACTCCTACGAGCAGTACTTC. The chain is built from TRBV5-4 and TRBJ2-7, with TRBD1 matching over 7 bases. CDR3 length equals 16 residues. The junction had 10 bases not matched to a gene; V was cut back by 4 bases and J by 0 bases. Germline V lookup: CDR1 SGHNT, CDR2 YYREEE (reference sequence).

The CDR3 DNA sequence: TGTGCCAGCAGTTTAGACGAGTCCCAGCCCCAGCATTTT. Translation gives CASSLDESQPQHF. The chain has TRBV27 and TRBJ1-5; D gene ambiguous. This CDR3 spans 13 amino acids. Trimming stripped 2 bases from V and 7 bases from J, with 9 bases between. Germline-derived CDR1 and CDR2 are MNHEY and SMNVEV (reference sequence).

The genes are TRBV6-5 and TRBJ2-7, with 7 bases matching TRBD1. J gave up 1 base and V 5 bases, and 5 bases lay outside the gene matches. Germline loops: CDR1 MNHEY, CDR2 SVGAGI. The CDR3 extends over 14 amino acids. This chain's CDR3 is CASSPDRDSYEQYF. CDR3 sequence (DNA): TGTGCCAGCAGTCCCGACAGGGATTCCTACGAGCAGTACTTC.

The V call is TRBV7-9, the J call TRBJ2-7; D is unresolved. V was cut by 1 base and J by 6 bases, with 13 bases left in between. The germline CDR1 and CDR2 sequences are SEHNR and FQNEAQ (reference sequence). CDR3 length equals 14 residues. This chain's CDR3 is CASSLEAQVGEQYF. In DNA, the CDR3 is TGTGCCAGCAGCTTAGAGGCCCAGGTGGGCGAGCAGTACTTC.

V gene TRBV27 combines with J gene TRBJ2-5; 9 bases map to TRBD2. Trimming took 0 bases from V and 2 from J; bases not matched to a gene: 10. This CDR3 is built from 18 residues. Germline CDR1 is MNHEY and CDR2 is SMNVEV (reference sequence). As DNA, the CDR3 is TGTGCCAGCAGTTTATCACTAGCGGGCTCCAGGCGTCAAGAGACCCAGTACTTC. It encodes CASSLSLAGSRRQETQYF.

Comment on this clone: Since a much larger clone is just one base distant, this may be a read error. This same CDR3 is encoded by further DNA sequences in the sample. V and J are TRBV11-2 and TRBJ2-7; 10 positions match TRBD2. Germline values: CDR1 SGHAT, CDR2 FQNNGV. CDR3 length: 15 residues. V lost 4 bases and J lost 3; bases outside the gene matches: 6. As DNA, the CDR3 is TGTGCCAGCAGCTCCAGGACTAGCGGTCTCTACGAGCAGTACTTC. Residues: CASSSRTSGLYEQYF.

This chain connects TRBV5-6 to TRBJ2-1, with D unclear. The CDR3 consists of 11 residues. CDR1 is SGHDT and CDR2 is YYEEEE in the germline V gene. V shed 2 bases and J shed 6 bases, with 3 bases lying between them. The CDR3, as DNA: TGTGCCAGCAGCTTCGTCAATGAGCAGTTCTTC. This codes for CASSFVNEQFF.

The chain carries TRBV6-1 and TRBJ1-3; the D is unclear. V was trimmed by 3 bases and J by 1 base, leaving 10 bases between them. CDR3 size: 15 residues. Germline V lookup: CDR1 MNHNS, CDR2 SASEGT. CDR3 sequence reads: CASSESDGSGNTIYF. CDR3 bases: TGTGCCAGCAGTGAGAGCGATGGTTCTGGAAACACCATATATTTT.

J is TRBJ2-1 and V is TRBV7-9; possibly TRBD2 for D (5 bases). The CDR3 consists of 15 residues. V shed 4 bases and J shed 2 bases, with 12 bases lying between them. Germline V lookup: CDR1 SEHNR, CDR2 FQNEAQ (reference sequence). CDR3 sequence: CASSSGADTYNEQFF. The CDR3 DNA sequence: TGTGCCAGCAGCTCCGGAGCGGATACCTACAATGAGCAGTTCTTC.

The chain has TRBV7-2 and TRBJ2-1; 9 bases map to TRBD2. With V trimmed by 5 bases and J by 3 bases, 5 bases remained unmatched. Per germline, CDR1 SGHTA and CDR2 FQGNSA. This CDR3 is 15 amino acids long. The chain's CDR3 is CASSTSGRLYNEQFF. CDR3 nucleotides: TGTGCCAGCAGCACCAGCGGGAGGCTCTACAATGAGCAGTTCTTC.

This clone was seen more than once but under ten times. V and J are TRBV4-1 and TRBJ2-7; possibly TRBD2 for D (5 bases). Trimming pared 1 base from V and 1 base from J, leaving 11 bases between. The CDR3 runs 15 residues. The germline gives CDR1 MGHRA, CDR2 YSYEKL. The CDR3 is CASSQVISGSYEQYF. CDR3 in DNA: TGCGCCAGCAGCCAAGTCATCAGCGGTTCCTACGAGCAGTACTTC.